This TCR beta chain was captured in a study of cytomegalovirus exposure and HLA in healthy donors. Findings and limits, study-wide: Per a prior analysis, the majority of TCR beta V segments were productive roughly 87% or roughly 30% of the time.

Both 60 Vbeta primers and 13 Jbeta primers went into the PCR. The assay was immunoSEQ multiplex PCR, and TCRdb's table has in-frame clones only and misses some. The sample holds roughly 100,000 clones, more than 9.5% seen once. The CDR3 totals 17 residues. V gave up 5 bases and J gave up 4 bases; unmatched junction bases: 9. CDR1 and CDR2 (germline): SGHVS, FQNEAQ. Concerning this clone itself: Its antigen is still unknown.

The receptor was derived from a man aged 35 to 55 in good health and CMV-seropositive. The material sequenced was PBMCs. This sequence joins TRBV7-8 and TRBJ2-2, with TRBD1 matching 11 bases. CDR3 loop: CASSPRYGTGGTGELFF. The CDR3 bases are TGTGCCAGCAGCCCCCGTTACGGGACAGGGGGCACCGGGGAGCTGTTTTTT.